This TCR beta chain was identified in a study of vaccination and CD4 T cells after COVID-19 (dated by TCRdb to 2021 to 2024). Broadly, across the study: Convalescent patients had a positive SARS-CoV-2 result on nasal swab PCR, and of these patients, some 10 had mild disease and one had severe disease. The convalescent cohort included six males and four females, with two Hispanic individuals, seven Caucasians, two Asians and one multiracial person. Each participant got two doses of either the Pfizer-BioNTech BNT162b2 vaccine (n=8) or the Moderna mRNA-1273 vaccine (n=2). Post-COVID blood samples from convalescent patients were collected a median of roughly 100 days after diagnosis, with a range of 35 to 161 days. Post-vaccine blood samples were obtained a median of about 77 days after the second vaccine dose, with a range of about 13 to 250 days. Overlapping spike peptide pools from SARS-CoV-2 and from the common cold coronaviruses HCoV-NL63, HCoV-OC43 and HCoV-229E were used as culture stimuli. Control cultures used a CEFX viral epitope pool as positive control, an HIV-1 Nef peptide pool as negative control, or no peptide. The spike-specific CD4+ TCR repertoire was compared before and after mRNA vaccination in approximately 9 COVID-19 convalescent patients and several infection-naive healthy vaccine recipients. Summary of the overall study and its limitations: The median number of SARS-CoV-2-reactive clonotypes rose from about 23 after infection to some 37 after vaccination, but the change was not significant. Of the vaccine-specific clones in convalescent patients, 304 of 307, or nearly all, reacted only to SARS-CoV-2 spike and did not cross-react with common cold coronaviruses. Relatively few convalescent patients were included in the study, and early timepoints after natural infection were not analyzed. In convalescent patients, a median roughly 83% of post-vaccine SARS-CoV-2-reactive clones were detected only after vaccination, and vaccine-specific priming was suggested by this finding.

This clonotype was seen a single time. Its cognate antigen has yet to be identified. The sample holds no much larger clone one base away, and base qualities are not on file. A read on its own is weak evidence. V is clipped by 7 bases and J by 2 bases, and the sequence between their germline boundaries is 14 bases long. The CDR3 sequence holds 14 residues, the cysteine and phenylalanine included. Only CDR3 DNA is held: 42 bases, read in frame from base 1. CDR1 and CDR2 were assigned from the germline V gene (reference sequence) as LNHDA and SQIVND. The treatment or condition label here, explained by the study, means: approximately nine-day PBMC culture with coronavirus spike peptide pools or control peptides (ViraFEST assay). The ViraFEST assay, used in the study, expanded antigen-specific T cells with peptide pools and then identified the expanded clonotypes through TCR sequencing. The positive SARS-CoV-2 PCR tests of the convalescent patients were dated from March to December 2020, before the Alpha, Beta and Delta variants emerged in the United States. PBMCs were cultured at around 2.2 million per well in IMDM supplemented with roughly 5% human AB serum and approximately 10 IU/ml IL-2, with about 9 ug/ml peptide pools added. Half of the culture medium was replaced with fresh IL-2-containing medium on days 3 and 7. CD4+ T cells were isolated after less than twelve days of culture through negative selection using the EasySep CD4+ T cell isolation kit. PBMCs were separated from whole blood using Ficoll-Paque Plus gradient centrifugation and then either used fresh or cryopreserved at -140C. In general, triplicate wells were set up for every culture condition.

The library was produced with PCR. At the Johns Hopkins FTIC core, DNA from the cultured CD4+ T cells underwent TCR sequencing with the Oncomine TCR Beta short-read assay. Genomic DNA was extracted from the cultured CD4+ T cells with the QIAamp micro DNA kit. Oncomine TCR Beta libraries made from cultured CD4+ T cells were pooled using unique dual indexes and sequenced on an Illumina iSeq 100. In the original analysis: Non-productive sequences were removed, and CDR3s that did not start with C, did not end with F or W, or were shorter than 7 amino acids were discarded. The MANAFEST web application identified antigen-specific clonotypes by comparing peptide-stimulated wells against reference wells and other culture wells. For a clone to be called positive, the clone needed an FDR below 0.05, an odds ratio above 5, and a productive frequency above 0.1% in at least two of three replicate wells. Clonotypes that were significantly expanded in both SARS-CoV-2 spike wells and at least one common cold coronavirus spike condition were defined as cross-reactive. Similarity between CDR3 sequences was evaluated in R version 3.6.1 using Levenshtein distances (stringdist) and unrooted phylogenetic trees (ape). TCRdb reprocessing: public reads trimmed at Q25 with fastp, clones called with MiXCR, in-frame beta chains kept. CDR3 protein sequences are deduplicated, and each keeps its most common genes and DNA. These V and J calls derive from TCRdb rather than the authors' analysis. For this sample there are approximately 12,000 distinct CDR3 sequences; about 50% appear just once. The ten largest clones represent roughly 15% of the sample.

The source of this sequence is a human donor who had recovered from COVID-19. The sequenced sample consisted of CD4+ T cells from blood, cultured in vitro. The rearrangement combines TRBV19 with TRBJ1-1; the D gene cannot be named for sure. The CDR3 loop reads CASTIQSTNTEAFF. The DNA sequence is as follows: TGTGCCAGTACAATTCAGAGTACAAACACTGAAGCTTTCTTT.